The sequence of this T cell receptor beta chain was determined in a study of cytomegalovirus exposure and HLA in healthy donors (dated by TCRdb to the late 2010s). Context from the whole study: In an earlier analysis of 450 to 750 of the donors, 250 to 300 Gb of sequence data and 95 million to 130 million unique TCR beta sequences from about 190 million T cells were reported. About 300 gigabases of sequencing data and 70 million to 100 million unique TCR sequences made up an early release that covered roughly 670 HLA-typed donors. Among the roughly 370 genotyped donors, about 83% belonged to the genetic ancestry cluster associated with self-reported Caucasian donors. The study aimed to test whether signatures of past pathogen exposure could be identified by cataloging public T cell receptors. The T cell repertoires of 666 subjects were profiled by immunosequencing and related to cytomegalovirus serostatus. In addition to the first cohort of 650 to 750 subjects, a separate validation cohort of some 120 different subjects was used. The study combined high-throughput TCR immunosequencing, statistical association of individual TCRs with disease status, and machine learning to predict cytomegalovirus infection status. In a later analysis, previously published TCR beta repertoires from about 640 donors were re-analyzed and high-resolution HLA genotyping was added so that TCR occurrence patterns could be studied. The later analysis used no new phenotypic data to find candidate immune exposures, relying instead on TCR beta sequences and their occurrence across donors. To decide whether each TCR beta V gene segment behaved as functional or pseudogenic, an earlier analysis of fewer than 750 of the donors relied on high-throughput TCR beta sequencing. Donor age, sex, ethnicity and CMV serostatus were collected together with the repertoire data. Genome-wide SNP genotypes for about 65% of the roughly 700 donors were used in a later genetic analysis, which treated that subset as a discovery cohort. Every repertoire in the discovery cohort had been generated on one and the same sequencing platform. Both class I and class II loci were covered by HLA typing, at four-digit resolution. Typing coverage differed by locus: A, B, C, DRB1 and DQB1 were typed in roughly 620-630 donors, DQA1 in 500 to 550, DPA1 in nearly 610, and DPB1 in about 450. Roughly five DR-DQ haplotypes were handled as single units for association and clustering, since linkage in the cohort was strong. Among roughly 400 genotyped donors of the cohort, an average of around 250,000 unique TCR beta nucleotide sequences was sequenced per donor, of which about 20% were non-productive. Beyond this particular receptor, the publication reports: An association between a missense DCLRE1C variant and V-gene and J-gene trimming of TCR beta chains was found in a later genetic analysis and replicated in an independent cohort. A later genetic analysis reported fewer N-insertions in productive TCRs among donors in an Asian-associated ancestry cluster than the approximately 670-donor mean. In this cohort, only TCR beta chains were sequenced, and detectable features were limited by the absence of alpha or paired-chain data. A later analysis found that HLA-associated TCR beta chains were more clonally expanded and had lower generation probabilities than equally common non-associated chains. Because HLA typing was missing for some donors at each locus, association tests included only the typed subset. Most TCR sequences were seen in very few donors, while some public TCRs were found in many individuals. Some IMGT-functional V segments, including TRBV6-2 and TRBV6-3, could not be told apart with the 87-base-pair reads, so those segments were excluded. Correlated functional status among segregating V segments might reflect linkage disequilibrium, but an unknown experimental factor could not be ruled out. According to a later analysis, TCR association rates differed among HLA loci, with DRB1 alleles showing the most associated TCRs and HLA-C alleles showing the fewest. In the study, 150 to 200 TCR beta chains were listed as associated with cytomegalovirus. According to a later analysis, parvovirus B19, influenza, CMV and Epstein-Barr virus appeared linked to several top co-occurrence clusters. A later analysis found that most CMV-associated TCR beta chains appeared HLA-restricted, with HLA associations seemingly driven largely by CMV exposure. Roughly uniform sequencing depth across donors was assumed in presence/absence analyses, although this assumption may not hold. The sequencing pipeline was judged likely to have produced a cluster of highly shared sequence variants as a technical artifact. According to the authors, the approach could potentially be generalized to other disease states and immunological phenotypes. A further reported finding was that TCR beta sequences accurately predicted the HLA-A and HLA-B alleles for most subjects in the first cohort. When HLA alleles, especially DR and DQ, strongly co-occurred, TCR associations were difficult to assign to individual alleles. Because counts were too low, fewer than 20 rarely observed V segments, including chromosome 9 orphons, were excluded from the earlier analysis of around 590 of the donors. Three of the identified cytomegalovirus-associated TCR beta chains were confirmed in vitro to be specific for cytomegalovirus antigens. In an earlier analysis of about 600 of the donors, most TCR beta V segments appeared in productive rearrangements about 90% or about 30% of the time, broadly matching IMGT annotations. At a false discovery rate of 0.05, a later analysis linked roughly 17,000 TCR beta sequences to specific HLA alleles. The classifier was reported to diagnose cytomegalovirus status with high specificity and sensitivity in both the original and validation cohorts. Immune exposure information for the cohort was limited to CMV serostatus.

Trimming takes 2 bases off V and 3 bases off J; junction bases not matched to a gene: 4. The CDR3 covers 16 residues, taking in both the cysteine and the phenylalanine. Kept here is only the CDR3 DNA, which spans 48 bases and is read in frame from base 1. Reading the germline V gene gives CDR1 MRHNA and CDR2 SNTAGT. In total, about 650 healthy bone marrow donors made up the cohort. At the time of sampling, every cohort member was nominally healthy, though immune exposures that went unrecorded were likely present. The donor tested CMV seronegative, placing the donor among the approximately 360 seronegative members of the cohort. Each donor provided a peripheral blood sample, and peripheral blood mononuclear cells were used for TCR beta sequencing. Genomic DNA extraction from the blood cell samples was performed with the Qiagen DNeasy Blood Extraction Kit. Library preparation employed the immunoSEQ multiplex PCR assay. A mixture of 60 forward primers for TCR Vbeta segments and 13 reverse primers for TCR Jbeta segments was used in the multiplex PCR. The CDR3 region of rearranged TCR beta genes was amplified from genomic DNA by a multiplex PCR assay. The amplified TCR beta libraries were sequenced on the Illumina HiSeq System as 87-base-pair reads. Regarding the original processing steps: A later analysis tallied roughly 76 million unique TCR beta chains across the 666 repertoires, and about 10 million of those chains were shared by two or more donors. Raw reads were error-corrected and collapsed into unique sequences with a nearest-neighbor algorithm that merged closely related sequences to remove PCR and sequencing errors. To assign V, D and J gene segments, CDR3 sequences were aligned to IMGT reference sequences. For a sequence to be retained, at least a six-nucleotide match to both a V gene segment and a J gene segment was required. A rearrangement counted as productive if the CDR3 had no stop codons and remained in frame with V and J, and every other rearrangement counted as non-productive. Following IMGT convention, CDR3 was defined as the stretch from the second conserved V-encoded cysteine up to the conserved J-encoded phenylalanine. The earlier analysis of approximately 500 of the donors excluded sequences that lacked an unambiguous match to a single V gene segment. An earlier analysis of a few hundred of the donors called V segments functional above 56.7% productive rearrangements and segregating when the between-donor standard deviation exceeded 5%. A statistical classification framework was developed to diagnose cytomegalovirus status using the catalog of TCR beta chain sequences. A later analysis assigned V and J genes by comparing TCR nucleotide sequences with IMGT/GENE-DB human TR gene sequences. In a later analysis, CDR3 sequences and most-parsimonious VDJ recombination scenarios were assigned using the TCRdist pipeline. In a later analysis, every TCR beta chain was defined by the combination of its CDR3 amino acid sequence and its V-gene family, and reads without a unique V-gene family were dropped. In a later analysis, fewer than 650 highly shared, low-generation-probability nucleotide sequences were removed to address suspected cross-contamination and a sequencing artifact. In a later analysis, a clonal expansion index for each public chain was calculated from normalized within-repertoire ranks of inferred template counts. In a later analysis, generation probabilities were computed with a VDJ recombination model fitted to out-of-frame rearrangements, and the resulting probabilities were checked against IGoR. In a later analysis, hypergeometric tests were used to score TCR-TCR, TCR-HLA and TCR-CMV co-occurrence, with a repertoire-size bias correction applied to TCR pairs. A later analysis estimated false discovery rates by permuting HLA or CMV assignments 20 times. In a later analysis, co-occurring TCRs were grouped with DBSCAN, and TCRdist sequence similarity was added when clustering was performed within HLA-allele-positive subsets. Repertoires with fewer than 30,000 or more than 120,000 public chains, plus five repertoires with anomalous nucleotide sharing, were excluded from co-occurrence clustering. As stored in TCRdb, this immuneACCESS dataset retains in-frame rearrangements with V and J assigned. A fraction of the clones does not appear; measured against another copy, unresolved V genes explain less than half of the discrepancy, and the remainder lacks a known reason. The V and J calls and clone size come from that table; D and trimming were worked out from the DNA. The sample contains about 130,000 clones, around three quarters of them found a single time. Together, the top ten hold 0.95% to 1.5% of the sample.

A few counts support this clone. Its antigen is still unknown. The input lacks base qualities; no much larger clone sits a single base away. The TCR originated in a female donor in good health and CMV-seronegative. This chain is built from TRBV6-4 and TRBJ2-1, and TRBD2 matches 10 of the central bases. The sample consisted of PBMCs. The nucleotide sequence reads as follows: TGTGCCAGCAGTGACACCGGACTAGCGGACTACAATGAGCAGTTCTTC. This is translated as CASSDTGLADYNEQFF.